This TCR beta chain was documented in a study of cytomegalovirus exposure and HLA in healthy donors. Germline V gives CDR1 SGHTA, CDR2 FQGNSA. CDR3 length equals 16 residues. Trimming removed 0 bases at V and 4 bases at J, with 15 bases between. The PCR ran on 60 Vbeta and 13 Jbeta primers. Here immunoSEQ multiplex PCR was the method, and the copy in TCRdb shows in-frame clones only, minus some. The profile covers about 280,000 clones, with about 87% appearing a single time and about 2% taken by the ten largest. About this clone itself: Its antigen is still unknown.

Study outcomes and limitations: Because they were indistinguishable, some V segments, including TRBV6-2 and TRBV6-3, were excluded. Common viral pathogens (according to a later analysis) appeared linked to several of the most significant clusters.

The chain has TRBV7-2 and TRBJ1-2; D is possibly TRBD1 (5 bases). Sequenced sample: PBMCs. The sequence was collected from a woman in her late teens or twenties in good health and CMV-seronegative. The CDR3 loop reads CASSLAAGGLSYGYTF. The CDR3 DNA sequence: TGTGCCAGCAGCTTAGCAGCGGGGGGTCTCTCCTATGGCTACACCTTC.